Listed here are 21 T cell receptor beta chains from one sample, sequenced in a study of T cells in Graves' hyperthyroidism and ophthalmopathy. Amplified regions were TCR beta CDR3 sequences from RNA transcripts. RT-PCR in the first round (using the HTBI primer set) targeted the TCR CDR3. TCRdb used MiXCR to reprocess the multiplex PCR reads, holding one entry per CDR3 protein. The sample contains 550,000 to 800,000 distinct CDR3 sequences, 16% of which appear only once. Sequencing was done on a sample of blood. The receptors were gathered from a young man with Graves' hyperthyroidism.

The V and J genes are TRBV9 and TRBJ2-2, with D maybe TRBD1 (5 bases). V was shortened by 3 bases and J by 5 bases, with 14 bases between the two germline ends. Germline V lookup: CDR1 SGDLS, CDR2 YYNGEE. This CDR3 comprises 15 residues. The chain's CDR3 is CASSEIGVETGELFF. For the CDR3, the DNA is TGTGCCAGCAGCGAGATAGGGGTCGAAACCGGGGAGCTGTTTTTT. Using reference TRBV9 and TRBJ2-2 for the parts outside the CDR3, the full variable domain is DSGVTQTPKHLITATGQRVTLRCSPRSGDLSVYWYQQSLDQGLQFLIQYYNGEERAKGNILERFSAQQFPDLHSELNLSSLELGDSALYFCASSEIGVETGELFFGEGSRLTVL.

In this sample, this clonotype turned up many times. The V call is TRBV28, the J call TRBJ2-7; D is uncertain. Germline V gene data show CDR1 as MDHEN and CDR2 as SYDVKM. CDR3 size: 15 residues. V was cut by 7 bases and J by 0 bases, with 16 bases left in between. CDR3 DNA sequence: TGTGCCAGCAATCTCCCCGGCGGCGGCTCCTACGAGCAGTACTTC. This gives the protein CASNLPGGGSYEQYF.

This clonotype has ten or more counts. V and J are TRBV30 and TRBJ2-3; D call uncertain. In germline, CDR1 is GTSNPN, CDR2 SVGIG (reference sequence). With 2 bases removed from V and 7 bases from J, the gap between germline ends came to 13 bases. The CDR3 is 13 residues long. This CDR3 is CAWSPSAPYTQYF. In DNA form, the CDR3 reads TGTGCCTGGAGTCCCTCGGCCCCTTATACGCAGTATTTT.

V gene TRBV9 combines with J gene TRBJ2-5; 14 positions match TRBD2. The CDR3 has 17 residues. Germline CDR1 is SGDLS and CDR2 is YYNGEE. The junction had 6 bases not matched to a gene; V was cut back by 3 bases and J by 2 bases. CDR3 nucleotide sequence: TGTGCCAGCAGCGGGCTCGGGACTAGCGGGAGTCAAGAGACCCAGTACTTC. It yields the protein CASSGLGTSGSQETQYF.

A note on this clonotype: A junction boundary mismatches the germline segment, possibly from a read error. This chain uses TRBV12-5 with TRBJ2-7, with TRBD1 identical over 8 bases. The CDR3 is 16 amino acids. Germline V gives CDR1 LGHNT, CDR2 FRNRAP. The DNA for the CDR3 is TGTGCTAGTGGTTTGGCCCCCGGGACAGGATCTCAAGAGCAGCACTTC. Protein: CASGLAPGTGSQEQHF.

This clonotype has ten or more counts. For the CDR3, the DNA is TGTGCCAGCACTTTGGACAGGGTAGGAGGCTACACCTTC. It encodes CASTLDRVGGYTF. This rearrangement joins TRBV2 to TRBJ1-2; the match to TRBD1 covers 8 bases. Germline V gene sequence: CDR1 SNHLY, CDR2 FYNNEI. CDR3 length: 13 residues. Losses at the gene ends were 7 bases for V and 8 bases for J; bases not matched to a gene: 9.

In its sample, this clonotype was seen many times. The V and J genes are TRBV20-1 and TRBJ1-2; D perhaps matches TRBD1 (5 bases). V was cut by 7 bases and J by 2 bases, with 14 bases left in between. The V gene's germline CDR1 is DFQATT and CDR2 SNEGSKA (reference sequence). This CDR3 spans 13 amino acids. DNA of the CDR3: TGCAGTGTTATTCCTCAGGGAAACTATGGCTACACCTTC. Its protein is CSVIPQGNYGYTF.

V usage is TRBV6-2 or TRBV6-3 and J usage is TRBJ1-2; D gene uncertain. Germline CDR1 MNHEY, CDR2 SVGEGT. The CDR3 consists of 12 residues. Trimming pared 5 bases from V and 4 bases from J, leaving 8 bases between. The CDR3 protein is CASSRSGYGYTF. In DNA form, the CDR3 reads TGTGCCAGCAGTCGTTCTGGCTATGGCTACACCTTC.

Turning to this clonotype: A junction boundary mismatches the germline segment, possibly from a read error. CDR3 DNA: TGTGCCAGCAGCCAAGATCTAGGGGTGACTGGAGCTTTCTTT. This encodes CASSQDLGVTGAFF. The J gene is TRBJ1-1, the V gene TRBV14; TRBD1 might be the D (5 bases). The V gene's germline CDR1 is SGHDN and CDR2 FVKESK. There are 14 residues in the CDR3.

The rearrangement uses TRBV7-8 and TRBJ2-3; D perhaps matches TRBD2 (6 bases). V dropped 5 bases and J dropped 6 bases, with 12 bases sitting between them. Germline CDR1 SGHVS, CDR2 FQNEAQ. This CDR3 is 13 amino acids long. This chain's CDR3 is CASSPATRDTQYF. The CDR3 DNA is TGTGCCAGCAGCCCAGCGACTAGGGATACGCAGTATTTT.

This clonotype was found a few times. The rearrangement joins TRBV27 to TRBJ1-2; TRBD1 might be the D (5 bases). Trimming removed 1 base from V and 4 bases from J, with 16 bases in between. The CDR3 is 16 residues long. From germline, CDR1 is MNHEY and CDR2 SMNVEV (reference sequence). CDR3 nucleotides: TGTGCCAGCAGTTTATGGGGCAAGGGAGATCCCTATGGCTACACCTTC. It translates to CASSLWGKGDPYGYTF.

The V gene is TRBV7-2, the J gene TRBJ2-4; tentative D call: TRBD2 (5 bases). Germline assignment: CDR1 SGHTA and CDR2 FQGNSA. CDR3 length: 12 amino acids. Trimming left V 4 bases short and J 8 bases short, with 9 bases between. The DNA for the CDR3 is TGTGCCAGCAGCTCCTACGGGGACATTCAGTACTTC. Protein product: CASSSYGDIQYF.

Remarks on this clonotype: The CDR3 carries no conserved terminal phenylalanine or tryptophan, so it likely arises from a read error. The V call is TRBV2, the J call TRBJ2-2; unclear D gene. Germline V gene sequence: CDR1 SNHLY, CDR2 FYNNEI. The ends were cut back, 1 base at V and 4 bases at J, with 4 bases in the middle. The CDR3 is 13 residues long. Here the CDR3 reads CASSEESTGELFL. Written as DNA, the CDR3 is TGTGCCAGCAGTGAAGAAAGCACCGGGGAGCTGTTTCTT.

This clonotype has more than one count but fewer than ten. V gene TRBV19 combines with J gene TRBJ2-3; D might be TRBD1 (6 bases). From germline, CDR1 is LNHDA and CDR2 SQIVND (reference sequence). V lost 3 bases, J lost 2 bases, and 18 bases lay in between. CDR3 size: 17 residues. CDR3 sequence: CASSMDSQLGPTDTQYF. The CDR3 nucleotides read TGTGCCAGTAGTATGGACAGTCAGCTAGGGCCCACAGATACGCAGTATTTT.

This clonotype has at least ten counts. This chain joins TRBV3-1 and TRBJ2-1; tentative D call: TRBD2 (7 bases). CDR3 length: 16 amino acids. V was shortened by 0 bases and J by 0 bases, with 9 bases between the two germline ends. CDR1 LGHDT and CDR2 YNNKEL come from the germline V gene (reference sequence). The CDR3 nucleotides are TGTGCCAGCAGCCAAGATCGGGGGGCCTCCTACAATGAGCAGTTCTTC. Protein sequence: CASSQDRGASYNEQFF.

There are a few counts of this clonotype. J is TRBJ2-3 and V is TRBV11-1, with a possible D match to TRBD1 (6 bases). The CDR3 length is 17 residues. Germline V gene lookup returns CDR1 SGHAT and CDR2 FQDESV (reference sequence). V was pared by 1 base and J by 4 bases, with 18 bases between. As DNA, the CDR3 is TGTGCCAGCAGCTTAGGGCCGGGACAAGCATCGCCAGATACGCAGTATTTT. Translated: CASSLGPGQASPDTQYF.

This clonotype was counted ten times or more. CDR3 nucleotides: TGTGCCAGCAGCTTAGCGCGAACGGCGGGAAGACCCCAGCATTTT. Translated, it gives CASSLARTAGRPQHF. The V call is TRBV7-8, the J call TRBJ1-5, with unresolved D. The CDR3 loop spans 15 amino acids. Trimming removed 0 bases at V and 10 bases at J, with 16 bases between. Germline values: CDR1 SGHVS, CDR2 FQNEAQ.

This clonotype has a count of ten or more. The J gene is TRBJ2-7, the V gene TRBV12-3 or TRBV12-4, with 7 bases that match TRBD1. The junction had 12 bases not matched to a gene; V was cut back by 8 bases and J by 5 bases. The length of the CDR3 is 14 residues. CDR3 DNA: TGTGCCAGCGGTTGGGGCCCCGGGACAGACGAGCAGTACTTC. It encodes CASGWGPGTDEQYF.

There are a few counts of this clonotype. CDR3 bases: TGTGCCAGCAGCGTATGGGGGGCGGGTGAGCAGTTCTTC. Its protein is CASSVWGAGEQFF. This chain uses TRBV9 with TRBJ2-1, with D perhaps being TRBD1 or TRBD2 (6 bases each). The CDR3 contains 13 residues. Germline CDR1 reads SGDLS; CDR2 reads YYNGEE. V lost 1 base and J lost 9, with 11 bases in between.

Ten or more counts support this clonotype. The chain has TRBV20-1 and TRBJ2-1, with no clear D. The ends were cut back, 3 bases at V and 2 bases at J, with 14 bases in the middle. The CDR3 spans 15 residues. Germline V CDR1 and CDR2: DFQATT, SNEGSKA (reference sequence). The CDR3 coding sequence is TGCAGTGCTAGGGAACGGGTAGAAGCCTACAATGAGCAGTTCTTC. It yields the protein CSARERVEAYNEQFF.

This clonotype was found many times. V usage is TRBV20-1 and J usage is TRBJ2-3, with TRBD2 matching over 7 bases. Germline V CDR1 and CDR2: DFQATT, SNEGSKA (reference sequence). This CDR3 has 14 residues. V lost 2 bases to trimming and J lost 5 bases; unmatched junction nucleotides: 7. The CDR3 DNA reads TGCAGTGCTAGAACTAGCGTGGGGGGAGATACGCAGTATTTT. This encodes CSARTSVGGDTQYF.